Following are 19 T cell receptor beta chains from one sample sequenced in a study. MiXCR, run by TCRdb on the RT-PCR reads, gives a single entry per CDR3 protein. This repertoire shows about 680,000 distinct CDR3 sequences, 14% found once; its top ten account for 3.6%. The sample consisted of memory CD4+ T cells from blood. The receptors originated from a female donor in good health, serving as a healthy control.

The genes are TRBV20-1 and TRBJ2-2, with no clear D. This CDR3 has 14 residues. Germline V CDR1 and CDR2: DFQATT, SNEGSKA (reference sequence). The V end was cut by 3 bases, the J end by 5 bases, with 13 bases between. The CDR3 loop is CSARRFQTTGELFF. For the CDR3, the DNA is TGCAGTGCTAGGCGCTTCCAAACTACCGGGGAGCTGTTTTTT.

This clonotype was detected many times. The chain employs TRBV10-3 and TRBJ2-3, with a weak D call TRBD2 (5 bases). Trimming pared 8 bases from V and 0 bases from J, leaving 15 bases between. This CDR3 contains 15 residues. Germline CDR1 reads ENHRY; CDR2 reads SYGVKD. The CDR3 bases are TGTGCCATCGGGATCCTAGCTGCTAGCACAGATACGCAGTATTTT. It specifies CAIGILAASTDTQYF.

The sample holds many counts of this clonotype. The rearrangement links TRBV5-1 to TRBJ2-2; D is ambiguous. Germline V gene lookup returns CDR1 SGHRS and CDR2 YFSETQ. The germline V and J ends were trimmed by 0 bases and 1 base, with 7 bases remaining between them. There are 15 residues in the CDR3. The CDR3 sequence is CASSLGRWNTGELFF. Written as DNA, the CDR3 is TGCGCCAGCAGCTTGGGGCGGTGGAACACCGGGGAGCTGTTTTTT.

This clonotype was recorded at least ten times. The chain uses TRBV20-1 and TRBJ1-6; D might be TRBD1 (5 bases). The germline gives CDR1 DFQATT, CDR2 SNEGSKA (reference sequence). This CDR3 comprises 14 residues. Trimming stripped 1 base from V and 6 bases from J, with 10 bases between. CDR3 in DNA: TGCAGTGCTAGAGTGGGGGGACTTAATTCACCCCTCCACTTT. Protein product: CSARVGGLNSPLHF.

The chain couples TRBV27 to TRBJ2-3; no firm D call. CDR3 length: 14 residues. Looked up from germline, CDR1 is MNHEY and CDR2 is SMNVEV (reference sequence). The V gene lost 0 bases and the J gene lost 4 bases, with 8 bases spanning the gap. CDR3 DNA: TGTGCCAGCAGTTTATCGAACTGGGCAGATACGCAGTATTTT. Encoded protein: CASSLSNWADTQYF.

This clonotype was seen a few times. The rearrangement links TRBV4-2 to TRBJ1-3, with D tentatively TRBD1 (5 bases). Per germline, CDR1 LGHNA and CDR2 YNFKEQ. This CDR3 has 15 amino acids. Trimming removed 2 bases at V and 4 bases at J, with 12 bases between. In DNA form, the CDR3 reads TGTGCCAGCAGCCAATTCGGGGCAGGAGGAAACACCATATATTTT. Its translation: CASSQFGAGGNTIYF.

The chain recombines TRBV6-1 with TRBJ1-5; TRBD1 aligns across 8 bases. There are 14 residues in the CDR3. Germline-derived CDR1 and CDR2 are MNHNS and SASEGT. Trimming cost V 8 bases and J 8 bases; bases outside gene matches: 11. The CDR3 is CASCRDRSAEPQHF. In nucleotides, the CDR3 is TGTGCCAGCTGCCGGGACAGGTCGGCAGAGCCCCAGCATTTT.

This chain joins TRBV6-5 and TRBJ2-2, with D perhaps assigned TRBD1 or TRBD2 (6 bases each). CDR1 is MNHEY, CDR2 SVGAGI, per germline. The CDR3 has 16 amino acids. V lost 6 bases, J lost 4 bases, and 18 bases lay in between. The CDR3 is CASRPLSGGGTGELFF. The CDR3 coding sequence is TGTGCCAGCAGACCGCTGAGCGGAGGGGGCACCGGGGAGCTGTTTTTT.

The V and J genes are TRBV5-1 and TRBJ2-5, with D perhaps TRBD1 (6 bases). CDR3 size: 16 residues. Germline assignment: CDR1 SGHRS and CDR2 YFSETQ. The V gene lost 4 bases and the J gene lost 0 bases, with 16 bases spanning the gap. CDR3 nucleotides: TGCGCCAGCAGCGCCCGACAGGCGGGCTACCAAGAGACCCAGTACTTC. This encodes CASSARQAGYQETQYF.

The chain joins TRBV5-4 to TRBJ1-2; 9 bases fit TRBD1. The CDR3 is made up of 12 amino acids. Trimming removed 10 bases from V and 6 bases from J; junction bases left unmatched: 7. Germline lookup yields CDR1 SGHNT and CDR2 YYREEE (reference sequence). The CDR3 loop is CAVNRGLDGYTF. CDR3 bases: TGTGCCGTCAACAGGGGGCTGGATGGCTACACCTTC. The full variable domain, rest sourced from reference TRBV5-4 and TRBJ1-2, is ETGVTQSPTHLIKTRGQQVTLRCSSQSGHNTVSWYQQALGQGPQFIFQYYREEENGRGNFPPRFSGLQFPNYSSELNVNALELDDSALYLCAVNRGLDGYTFGSGTRLTVV.

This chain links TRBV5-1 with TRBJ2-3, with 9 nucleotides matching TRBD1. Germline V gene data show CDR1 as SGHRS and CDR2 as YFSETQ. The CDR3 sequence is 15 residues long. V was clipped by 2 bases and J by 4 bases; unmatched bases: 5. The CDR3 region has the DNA TGCGCCAGCAGCTTCCTGACAGGGGGTGCAGATACGCAGTATTTT. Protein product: CASSFLTGGADTQYF. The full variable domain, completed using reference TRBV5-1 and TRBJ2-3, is KAGVTQTPRYLIKTRGQQVTLSCSPISGHRSVSWYQQTPGQGLQFLFEYFSETQRNKGNFPGRFSGRQFSNSRSEMNVSTLELGDSALYLCASSFLTGGADTQYFGPGTRLTVL.

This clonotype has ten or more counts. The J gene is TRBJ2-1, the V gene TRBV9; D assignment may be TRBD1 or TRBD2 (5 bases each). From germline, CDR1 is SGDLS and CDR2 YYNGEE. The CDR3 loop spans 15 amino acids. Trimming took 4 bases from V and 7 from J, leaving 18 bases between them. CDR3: CASSPGTTPWNEQFF. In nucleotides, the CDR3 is TGTGCCAGCAGCCCGGGGACCACGCCGTGGAATGAGCAGTTCTTC.

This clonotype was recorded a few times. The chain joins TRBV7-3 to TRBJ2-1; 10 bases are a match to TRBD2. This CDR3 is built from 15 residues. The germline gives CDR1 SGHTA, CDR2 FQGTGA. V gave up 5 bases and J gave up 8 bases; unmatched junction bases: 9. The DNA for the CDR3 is TGTGCCAGCAGCCTCCAGCGGGGGGGCGGGTATGAGCAGTTCTTC. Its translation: CASSLQRGGGYEQFF.

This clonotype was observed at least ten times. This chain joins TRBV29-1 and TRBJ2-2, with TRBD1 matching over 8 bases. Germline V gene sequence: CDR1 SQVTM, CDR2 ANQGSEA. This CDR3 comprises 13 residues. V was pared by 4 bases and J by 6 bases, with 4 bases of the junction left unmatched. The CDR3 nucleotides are TGCAGCGTTGGGACAGGGCGGGCCGGGGAGCTGTTTTTT. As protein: CSVGTGRAGELFF.

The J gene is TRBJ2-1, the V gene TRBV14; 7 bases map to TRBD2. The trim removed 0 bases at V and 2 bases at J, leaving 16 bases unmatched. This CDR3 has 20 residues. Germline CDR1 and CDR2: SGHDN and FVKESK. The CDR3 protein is CASSQDLGFFKRGAYNEQFF. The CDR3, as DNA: TGTGCCAGCAGCCAAGATCTTGGCTTTTTCAAGCGGGGAGCCTACAATGAGCAGTTCTTC.

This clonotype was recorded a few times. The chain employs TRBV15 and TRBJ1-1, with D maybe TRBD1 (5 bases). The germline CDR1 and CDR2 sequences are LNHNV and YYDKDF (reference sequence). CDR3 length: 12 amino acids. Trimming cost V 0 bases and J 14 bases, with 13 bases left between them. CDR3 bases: TGTGCCACCAGCAGAGATGTGGGGGTAGGGTTCTTT. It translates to CATSRDVGVGFF.

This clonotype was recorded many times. CDR3 nucleotide sequence: TGTGCCAGCACCGAGATCAGGATGTCGGTTGGAGGCTACACCTTC. This codes for CASTEIRMSVGGYTF. The chain couples TRBV28 to TRBJ1-2; D remains unclear. The CDR3 is made up of 15 amino acids. Trimming cost V 7 bases and J 8 bases, with 23 bases left between them. Germline lookup yields CDR1 MDHEN and CDR2 SYDVKM.

The DNA of the CDR3 is TGTGCCATCAATAGACAGGGGGCAATCTCTGGGGCCAACGTCCTGACTTTC. This sequence encodes CAINRQGAISGANVLTF. V usage is TRBV10-3 and J usage is TRBJ2-6, with TRBD1 matching over 10 bases. Germline V gene sequence: CDR1 ENHRY, CDR2 SYGVKD. Trimming cost V 7 bases and J 0 bases; bases outside gene matches: 6. The CDR3 extends over 17 amino acids.

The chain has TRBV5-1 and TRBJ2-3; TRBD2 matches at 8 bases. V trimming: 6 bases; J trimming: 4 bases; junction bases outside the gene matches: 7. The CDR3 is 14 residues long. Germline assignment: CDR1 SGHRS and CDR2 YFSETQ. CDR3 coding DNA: TGCGCCAGCAATCCTACGGGGGGGCCAGATACGCAGTATTTT. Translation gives CASNPTGGPDTQYF.